This T cell receptor beta chain was identified in a study of T cells in Graves' hyperthyroidism and ophthalmopathy (dated by TCRdb to the late 2010s). Broadly, across the study: Peripheral blood samples were taken at initial diagnosis, before any treatment was given. The approximately 100 discovery patients were divided at random into training and test sets in a 7:3 ratio. In about six Graves' hyperthyroidism patients, the study also compared T-cell repertoires from thyroid tissue with T-cell repertoires from blood. An independent validation cohort of under 20 hyperthyroidism patients and about 16 patients who later progressed to ophthalmopathy tested prospective prediction of ophthalmopathy. After sampling, hyperthyroidism patients received methimazole starting at 30 mg daily, and ophthalmopathy patients received high-dose intravenous methylprednisolone. A discovery cohort of around 98 patients, approximately 45 with Graves' ophthalmopathy and over 55 with stable Graves' hyperthyroidism, was used to find distinguishing TCR V-J signatures. The paper describes TCR Vbeta CDR3 sequencing of 135 peripheral blood samples, made up of around 41 ophthalmopathy patients, around 78 hyperthyroidism patients and roughly 17 progressor patients. The paper's findings and limits, for the study overall: A 13 V-J signature model separated ophthalmopathy from stable hyperthyroidism, with 87.88% sensitivity and roughly 82% specificity in cross-validation and 80%/75% in testing. Blood samples also contained most of the expanded thyroid clonotypes (frequency above 0.001), which suggests that blood repertoires may reflect thyroid immune responses. In validation, progression to ophthalmopathy was predicted by the model with nearly 71% sensitivity and 72.22% specificity, a median of approximately 6.5 months before onset. Sample size was not statistically predetermined, and blinding of investigators to group allocation was not performed.

In the ophthalmopathy patients, disease was moderately to severely active, with a Clinical Activity Score of 3 or more, a NOSPECS grade of 4 or more, and a duration of less than 3 months. Patients with uncontrolled infections, other autoimmune diseases, pregnancy or lactation were excluded. Diagnoses were established on the basis of clinical symptoms, serum thyroxine and TRAb, thyroid ultrasound, and orbital computed tomography. Ficoll-Paque density gradient centrifugation was used to isolate PBMCs from around 9.1 ml of fresh peripheral blood. Total RNA was extracted with Trizol reagent, and quality was checked on an Agilent 2100 Bioanalyzer. As regards this clonotype: What antigen it recognizes has not been identified. Nothing much larger sits one base from this clone, and base qualities are not available.

The TCR beta CDR3 regions were amplified from the RNA transcripts. The TCR CDR3 was subjected to a first round of RT-PCR using the HTBI primer set and the Qiagen OneStep RT-PCR kit. Libraries were constructed in a second round of multiplex PCR, after which size selection and purification were carried out. Sequencing of the libraries was done on an Illumina HiSeq2000 using paired-end 100 bp reads. For the original study's pipeline: SOAPnuke was used to process the raw data, removing reads that contained adapters or uncalled bases, had a mean Phred below 15, or lacked an exact match to the constant primer or identifier. COPE v1.2.5 was used to merge high-quality paired reads, and clonotypes were defined as unique nucleotide sequences. Clonotypes were aligned to IMGT TRBV, TRBD and TRBJ reference segments using MiTCR v1.1. The analysis included only V-J combinations with a frequency above 0.0001, which together covered 99% to 99.2% of the repertoires. A TCS score was defined as the ratio between F50 (clonal expansion) and ExV (chaos), using BLOSUM62-based TCRdist between CDR3 peptides within each V-J. Welch's t-statistics and random forest reduced 500 to 650 V-J features to around 14, which were used in a naive Bayes classifier (R e1071). TCRdb passed the public sequencing reads through fastp at Q25 and MiXCR, retaining productive beta sequences. Every distinct CDR3 protein forms one entry, paired with its most common genes and DNA. The V and J calls follow TCRdb's processing rather than the paper's. The sample table lists around 600,000 distinct CDR3 sequences, more than 12% of them with a count of one. Around an eighth of the sample is held by the ten biggest clonotypes.

From the cysteine up to the phenylalanine, the CDR3 has a length of 16 residues. The kept DNA is CDR3 alone, 48 bases in frame from the first base. The junction shows trimming of 4 bases on V and 6 bases on J, and the gene matches do not reach 11 bases of it. For CDR1 and CDR2, the germline V gene lists MGHRA and YSYEKL. The clonotype was recovered from a woman between 50 and 59 years old with Graves' ophthalmopathy. The sequence links TRBV4-1 to TRBJ2-1; 8 central bases correspond to TRBD2. What was sequenced was blood. The CDR3: CASSPRPAGAINEQFF. The DNA reads as follows: TGCGCCAGCAGCCCGCGACCAGCGGGAGCAATCAATGAGCAGTTCTTC.